These 21 T cell receptor beta chains originate from one sample sequenced in a study of HIV-infected patients and healthy controls. Around 500 ng RNA was reverse transcribed with alpha and beta constant-region primers. Separate chain-specific third strand synthesis with multiplexing indices produced the alpha and beta libraries. From the 5' RACE reads, TCRdb called clonotypes with MiXCR, one entry per CDR3 protein. The sample has around 8,300 distinct CDR3 sequences, around 6.7% seen once; the top ten hold 20%. Antiretroviral therapy had run roughly three months, about 14 weeks, before follow-up blood collection. Whole blood was used without fractionation, so all unsorted peripheral T cells were included. The specimen comprised blood, sampled during antiretroviral therapy. All receptors derive from an adult with HIV infection.

In its sample, this clonotype is medium-sized (0.01 to 0.1%). This beta chain came through as a stray read in a library set up for alpha chains, and its size says little. The chain joins TRBV20-1 to TRBJ2-4, with unresolved D. This CDR3 region has 13 residues. Germline CDR1 DFQATT, CDR2 SNEGSKA (reference sequence). Trimming removed 0 bases at V and 9 bases at J, with 12 bases between. DNA for the CDR3: TGCAGTGCTAGAGATTCCTCTGCTGGCATTCAGTACTTC. Translated, it gives CSARDSSAGIQYF.

By frequency in the sample, this clonotype is medium-sized. This beta chain is an off-target read within a library intended for alpha chains, so its frequency means little. This chain uses TRBV7-9 with TRBJ2-3; 8 nucleotides align to TRBD2. V dropped 4 bases and J dropped 4; count of bases not matched to a gene: 10. The CDR3 extends over 16 amino acids. Germline V gene data show CDR1 as SEHNR and CDR2 as FQNEAQ (reference sequence). The CDR3 DNA follows: TGTGCCAGCAGCTCGAAACCAGCGGGAGTTGCAGATACGCAGTATTTT. Its translation: CASSSKPAGVADTQYF.

In this sample, this clonotype turned up many times. Found in a library prepared for alpha chains, this beta chain is an off-target read, and its abundance has little meaning. This sequence joins TRBV7-3 and TRBJ2-7; possibly TRBD2 for D (6 bases). The CDR3 is 13 residues long. The germline V gene encodes CDR1 SGHTA and CDR2 FQGTGA. Trimming stripped 2 bases from V and 6 bases from J, with 11 bases between. CDR3 loop: CASSLGQGGEQYF. The CDR3 DNA reads as TGTGCCAGCAGCTTAGGCCAGGGAGGCGAGCAGTACTTC.

Judged by abundance, this clonotype is medium-sized. Because the library targeted alpha chains, this beta chain is an off-target read whose size means little. The V call is TRBV20-1, the J call TRBJ2-4; the D gene is possibly TRBD2 (7 bases). The CDR3 has 12 amino acids. With 6 bases removed from V and 5 bases from J, the gap between germline ends came to 11 bases. Germline V lookup: CDR1 DFQATT, CDR2 SNEGSKA (reference sequence). This CDR3 is CSAGEGENIQYF. CDR3 in DNA: TGCAGTGCAGGGGAGGGGGAAAACATTCAGTACTTC.

This clonotype showed up many times. The size of this beta chain means little, since it is a stray read in a library made for alpha chains. The chain is built from TRBV29-1 and TRBJ2-1; TRBD1 matches at 8 bases. This CDR3 is 14 amino acids long. Germline-derived CDR1 and CDR2 are SQVTM and ANQGSEA. After removal of 4 bases from V and 9 bases from J, the junction contained 11 bases not matched to a gene. CDR3 DNA sequence: TGCAGCGTTGTTACAGGGGGTGAGATTGTTGAGCAGTTCTTC. Amino acids: CSVVTGGEIVEQFF.

There are a few counts of this clonotype. A library made for alpha chains picked up this beta chain off target, so its size means little. V gene TRBV28 combines with J gene TRBJ2-7; a possible D gene is TRBD2 (7 bases). The length of the CDR3 is 14 residues. The ends were cut back, 9 bases at V and 3 bases at J, with 18 bases in the middle. Germline V gives CDR1 MDHEN, CDR2 SYDVKM. CDR3 in amino acids: CASMTLGGVYEQYF. The CDR3 DNA is TGTGCCAGTATGACCCTAGGGGGGGTCTACGAGCAGTACTTC. The full variable domain, completed using reference TRBV28 and TRBJ2-7, is DVKVTQSSRYLVKRTGEKVFLECVQDMDHENMFWYRQDPGLGLRLIYFSYDVKMKEKGDIPEGYSVSREKKERFSLILESASTNQTSMYLCASMTLGGVYEQYFGPGTRLTVT.

This clonotype was observed many times. This beta chain is an off-target read within a library intended for alpha chains, so its frequency means little. The rearrangement links TRBV30 to TRBJ1-1; 7 positions agree with TRBD1. The CDR3 length is 13 residues. V gave up 3 bases and J gave up 2 bases; unmatched junction bases: 3. The V gene's germline CDR1 is GTSNPN and CDR2 SVGIG (reference sequence). The CDR3 is CAWRKGANTEAFF. The CDR3 DNA is TGTGCCTGGAGAAAGGGGGCTAACACTGAAGCTTTCTTT.

This clonotype has ten or more counts. This beta chain lies outside the target of a library built for alpha chains; its clone size means little. The chain recombines TRBV20-1 with TRBJ2-7; TRBD2 agrees at 10 bases. The CDR3 length is 13 residues. Per the germline V gene, CDR1 is DFQATT and CDR2 is SNEGSKA (reference sequence). With V trimmed by 5 bases and J by 6 bases, 7 bases remained unmatched. CDR3: CSAPLAGEGEQYF. CDR3 in DNA: TGCAGTGCTCCGCTAGCGGGAGAAGGCGAGCAGTACTTC.

By proportion, this clonotype is medium-sized. This beta chain slipped into a library made for alpha chains as a stray read, so its size is not meaningful. V and J are TRBV4-1 and TRBJ2-7; 7 bases map to TRBD2. V gave up 5 bases and J gave up 0 bases; unmatched junction bases: 7. The CDR3 is 15 amino acids. The V gene's germline CDR1 is MGHRA and CDR2 YSYEKL. Written as DNA, the CDR3 is TGCGCCAGCAGCGCAGCCCGGGACTACTCCTACGAGCAGTACTTC. Translating gives CASSAARDYSYEQYF.

This clonotype was recorded many times. This beta chain appears as a stray read in a library generated for alpha chains; its size is not informative. The rearrangement links TRBV19 to TRBJ2-7, with 9 positions matching TRBD1. Germline V gene data show CDR1 as LNHDA and CDR2 as SQIVND (reference sequence). The trim removed 6 bases at V and 1 base at J, leaving 7 bases unmatched. The length of the CDR3 is 15 residues. This CDR3 reads CASSKGTGWSYEQYF. CDR3 coding DNA: TGTGCCAGTAGCAAGGGGACAGGGTGGTCCTACGAGCAGTACTTC.

This clonotype was counted ten times or more. The size of this beta chain means little, since it is a stray read in a library made for alpha chains. This chain connects TRBV27 to TRBJ2-7; 10 nucleotides align to TRBD2. The CDR3 has 15 amino acids. The V segment lost 4 bases and the J segment 3 bases; nucleotides outside the gene matches: 6. Germline CDR1 reads MNHEY; CDR2 reads SMNVEV (reference sequence). CDR3 sequence reads: CASSSSGSAYYEQYF. The CDR3 coding sequence is TGTGCCAGCAGTTCTAGCGGGAGTGCCTACTACGAGCAGTACTTC.

On this clonotype itself: Being off target in a library aimed at alpha chains, this beta chain has a size of little meaning. The chain is built from TRBV18 and TRBJ2-1; possible D gene TRBD2, 6 bases. Between the trimmed V and J ends, which lost 9 bases and 4 bases, there was a span of 7 bases. The germline V gene encodes CDR1 KGHSH and CDR2 LQKENI. The CDR3 has 11 amino acids. The CDR3 bases are TGTGCCAGTCGGGGGTACAATGAGCAGTTCTTC. Translating it yields CASRGYNEQFF.

In this sample, this clonotype is medium-sized. Since the library was made to target alpha chains, this beta chain is a stray read and its abundance is not meaningful. The V gene is TRBV28, the J gene TRBJ2-1; D unresolved. The germline CDR1 and CDR2 sequences are MDHEN and SYDVKM. This CDR3 contains 15 residues. Trimming took 5 bases from V and 0 from J, leaving 11 bases between them. CDR3 nucleotides: TGTGCCAGCAGTACTATCGAACGCTCCTACAATGAGCAGTTCTTC. Amino acids: CASSTIERSYNEQFF.

At least ten counts were recorded for this clonotype. Within a library made for alpha chains, this beta chain is off target, and its count is uninformative. The chain links TRBV7-9 to TRBJ2-3; D is perhaps TRBD2 (5 bases). The CDR3 sequence is 16 residues long. V gave up 5 bases and J gave up 2 bases, with 17 bases separating them. From germline, CDR1 is SEHNR and CDR2 FQNEAQ (reference sequence). CDR3 in DNA: TGTGCCAGCAGCCCGAGGGAGAGTGGGGACACAGATACGCAGTATTTT. Its protein product is CASSPRESGDTDTQYF.

This clonotype was picked up many times. The library was prepared for alpha chains; this beta chain is a stray read, so its frequency means little. V and J are TRBV6-2 or TRBV6-3 and TRBJ2-1; a possible D gene is TRBD2 (5 bases). The CDR3 loop spans 18 amino acids. From germline, CDR1 is MNHEY and CDR2 SVGEGT. The V end was cut by 0 bases, the J end by 1 base, with 16 bases between. CDR3 nucleotide sequence: TGTGCCAGCAGTTACTCACAAGCCCCCGGGGTATCCTACAATGAGCAGTTCTTC. Protein sequence: CASSYSQAPGVSYNEQFF.

This clonotype showed up many times. This beta chain came through as a stray read in a library set up for alpha chains, and its size says little. The chain is built from TRBV20-1 and TRBJ2-1; weak D call: TRBD2 (5 bases). V lost 2 bases and J 3 bases, leaving 5 bases between the germline ends. The CDR3 sequence is 12 residues long. From germline, CDR1 is DFQATT and CDR2 SNEGSKA (reference sequence). CDR3: CSARRDYNEQFF. CDR3 coding DNA: TGCAGTGCTAGACGGGACTACAATGAGCAGTTCTTC.

This clonotype was picked up many times. This beta chain slipped into a library made for alpha chains as a stray read, so its size is not meaningful. The DNA of the CDR3 is TGCAGTGCTAGAGATTACGGGGCACTAGCGGGATCCTACAATGAGCAGTTCTTC. Protein product: CSARDYGALAGSYNEQFF. The chain combines TRBV20-1 with TRBJ2-1, with TRBD2 matching 10 bases. The CDR3 sequence is 18 residues long. J gave up 1 base and V 0 bases, and 9 bases lay outside the gene matches. Looked up from germline, CDR1 is DFQATT and CDR2 is SNEGSKA (reference sequence).

At least ten counts were recorded for this clonotype. This beta chain is off target for a library built for alpha chains, so its abundance means little. The chain recombines TRBV9 with TRBJ2-3; D remains ambiguous. The CDR3 has 14 residues. Germline lookup yields CDR1 SGDLS and CDR2 YYNGEE. V dropped 3 bases and J dropped 4 bases, with 12 bases sitting between them. The CDR3 reads CASSGGWGSDTQYF. Written as DNA, the CDR3 is TGTGCCAGCAGCGGAGGCTGGGGATCAGATACGCAGTATTTT.

This clonotype has at least ten counts. Found in a library prepared for alpha chains, this beta chain is an off-target read, and its abundance has little meaning. The rearrangement uses TRBV3-1 and TRBJ2-3; D possibly uses TRBD1 or TRBD2 (5 bases each). Germline lookup yields CDR1 LGHDT and CDR2 YNNKEL (reference sequence). The CDR3 runs 15 residues. V gave up 4 bases and J gave up 2 bases, with 13 bases separating them. The CDR3 DNA follows: TGTGCCAGCAGCCGGGGACCGAAGTTCACAGATACGCAGTATTTT. It specifies CASSRGPKFTDTQYF.

This clonotype was detected ten times or more. This beta chain is a stray read from a library made for alpha chains; its abundance is not meaningful. J is TRBJ2-1 and V is TRBV29-1; 7 bases are shared with TRBD1. The CDR3 is made up of 13 amino acids. Trimming at V came to 3 bases and at J to 2 bases, leaving 1 base not matched to a gene. Germline V gene data show CDR1 as SQVTM and CDR2 as ANQGSEA. The CDR3 region has the DNA TGCAGCGTTGAGGGGACAGCCTACAATGAGCAGTTCTTC. Translation gives CSVEGTAYNEQFF.

This clonotype has a count of ten or more. This beta chain is off target for a library built for alpha chains, so its abundance means little. V and J are TRBV10-3 and TRBJ2-7; D gene unclear. Germline values: CDR1 ENHRY, CDR2 SYGVKD. The CDR3 extends over 14 amino acids. Trimming took off 8 bases at V and 2 bases at J, with 16 bases between the two ends. For the CDR3, the DNA is TGTGCCATCTCGGACCTAAAGACCACCTACGAGCAGTACTTC. It is translated as CAISDLKTTYEQYF.